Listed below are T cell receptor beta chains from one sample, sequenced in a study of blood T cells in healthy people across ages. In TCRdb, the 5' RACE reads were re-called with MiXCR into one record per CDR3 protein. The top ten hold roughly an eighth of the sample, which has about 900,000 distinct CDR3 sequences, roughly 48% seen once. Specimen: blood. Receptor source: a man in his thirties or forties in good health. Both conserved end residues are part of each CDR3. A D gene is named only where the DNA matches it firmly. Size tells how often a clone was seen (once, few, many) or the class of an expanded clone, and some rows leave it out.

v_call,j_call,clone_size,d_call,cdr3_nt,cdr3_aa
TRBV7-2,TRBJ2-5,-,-,TGTGCCAGCAGCTCGCAGTTGGGGACCCAGTACTTC,CASSSQLGTQYF
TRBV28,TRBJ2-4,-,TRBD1,TGTGCCAGCAGCGAATCCCGACAGGGAAACATTCAGTACTTC,CASSESRQGNIQYF
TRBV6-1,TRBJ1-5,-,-,TGTGCCAGCAGTGAATGGGAAAGGCAGCATTTT,CASSEWERQHF
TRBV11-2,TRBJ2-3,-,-,TGTGCCAGCAGCTCGAGCACTAGCACAGATACGCAGTATTTT,CASSSSTSTDTQYF
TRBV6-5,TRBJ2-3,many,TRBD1,TGTGCCAGCAGTCTTACAGGGGTGGGCACAGATACGCAGTATTTT,CASSLTGVGTDTQYF
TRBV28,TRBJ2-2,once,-,TGTGCCAGCAGTTTGTATTCAACAGGCTCCACCGGGGAGCTGTTTTTT,CASSLYSTGSTGELFF
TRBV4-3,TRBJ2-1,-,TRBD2,TGCGCCAGCAATGCCGGGGGGGCTTACTACAATGAGCAGTTCTTC,CASNAGGAYYNEQFF
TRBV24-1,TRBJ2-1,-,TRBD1,TGTGCCACCAGTGACCGAGGGACAGGGAAATTGGATGAGCAGTTCTTC,CATSDRGTGKLDEQFF
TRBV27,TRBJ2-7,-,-,TGTGCCAGCAGTCCATTGGCGAAAAGCTCCTACGAGCAGTACTTC,CASSPLAKSSYEQYF
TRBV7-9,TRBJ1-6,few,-,TGTGCCAGCAGCTCGGGCCTCGGCGGGCTTGGTTCACCCCTCCACTTT,CASSSGLGGLGSPLHF
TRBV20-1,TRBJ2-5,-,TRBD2,TGCAGTGCTACCGACTGGGAACTAGCGGGAGATGTGGGGACCCAGTACTTC,CSATDWELAGDVGTQYF
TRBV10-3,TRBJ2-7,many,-,TGTGCCATCAGTGGGGTGGACGAGCAGTACTTC,CAISGVDEQYF
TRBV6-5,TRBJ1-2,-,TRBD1,TGTGCCAGCAGTTACTCACCGGGACAGGGGGACTATGGCTACACCTTC,CASSYSPGQGDYGYTF
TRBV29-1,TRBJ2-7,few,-,TGCAGCGCCACATCCGGCTCCTACGAGCAGTACTTC,CSATSGSYEQYF
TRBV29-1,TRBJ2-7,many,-,TGCAGCGTTGAAGATCGAACCTACGAGCAGTACTTC,CSVEDRTYEQYF
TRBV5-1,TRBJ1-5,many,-,TGCGCCAGCAGCTTGGCCGGGGCGAGCAATCAGCCCCAGCATTTT,CASSLAGASNQPQHF
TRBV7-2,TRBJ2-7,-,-,TGTGCCAGCAGCTTAGCTCCGAGGGGGGACGAGCAGTACTTC,CASSLAPRGDEQYF
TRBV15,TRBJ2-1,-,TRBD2,TGTGCCACCAGCAGACTAGCGGGAGTTAGCGATGAGCAGTTCTTC,CATSRLAGVSDEQFF
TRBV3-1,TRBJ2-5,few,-,TGTGCCAGCAGCGCCCCGAACAGAGAAGAGACCCAGTACTTC,CASSAPNREETQYF
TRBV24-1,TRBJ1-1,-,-,TGTGCCACCAGTTCTTCAGTCCGAGGGACTGAAGCTTTCTTT,CATSSSVRGTEAFF
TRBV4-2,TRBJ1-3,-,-,TGTGCCAGCAGCCAAGGGCCGGCCTCTGGAAACACCATATATTTT,CASSQGPASGNTIYF
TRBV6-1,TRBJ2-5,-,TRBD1,TGTGTCAGCAGTCGGACAGGGCGAGAGACCCAGTACTTC,CVSSRTGRETQYF
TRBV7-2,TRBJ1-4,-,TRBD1,TGTGCCGGCAGCTTAGACAGGGGAAATGAAAAACTGTTTTTT,CAGSLDRGNEKLFF
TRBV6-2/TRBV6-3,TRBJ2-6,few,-,TGTGCCAGCGATCGGACTCGTAAGGGGGCCAACGTCCTGACTTTC,CASDRTRKGANVLTF
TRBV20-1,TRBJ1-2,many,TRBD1,TGCAGTGCTAGAGATACCCAGGGGGCTGGCTATGGCTACACCTTC,CSARDTQGAGYGYTF
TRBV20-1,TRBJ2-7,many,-,TGCAGTGCTACCCTGAGCTCCTACGAGCAGTACTTC,CSATLSSYEQYF
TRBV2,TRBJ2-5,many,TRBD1,TGTGCCAGCAGTGTCAGGGGGCGGGAGACCCAGTACTTC,CASSVRGRETQYF
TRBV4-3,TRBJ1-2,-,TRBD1,TGCGCCAGCAGCCCGCAACCGGGACAGGGAGCTAACTACGGCTACACCTTC,CASSPQPGQGANYGYTF
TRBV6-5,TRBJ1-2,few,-,TGTGCCAGCAGCTCGGGAGTTCATGGCTACACCTTC,CASSSGVHGYTF
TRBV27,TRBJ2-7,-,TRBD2,TGTGCCAGCAGCCTACTAGCGGCCCTCGACGAGCAGTACTTC,CASSLLAALDEQYF
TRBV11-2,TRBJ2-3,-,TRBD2,TGTGCCAGCAGCGCCGGGACTAGCGGGGCTGCAGATACGCAGTATTTT,CASSAGTSGAADTQYF
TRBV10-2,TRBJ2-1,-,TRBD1,TGCGCCAGCAGTGAGGAGAGGGACAGCCTATACAATGAGCAGTTCTTC,CASSEERDSLYNEQFF
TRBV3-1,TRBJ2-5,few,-,TGTGCCAGCAGCCAAGTTGAGTCGACGTGGGCGGGGAGGGAGACCCAGTACTTC,CASSQVESTWAGRETQYF
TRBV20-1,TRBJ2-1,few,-,TGCAGTGCTAGAGATCAAGCCAGGGGTAATGAGCAGTTCTTC,CSARDQARGNEQFF
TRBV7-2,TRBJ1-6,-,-,TGTGCCAGCAGCGACTATAATTCACCCCTCCACTTT,CASSDYNSPLHF
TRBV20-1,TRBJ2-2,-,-,TGCAGTGCTAGAGGGCTAGCAGGGGACACCGGGGGGCTGTTTTTT,CSARGLAGDTGGLFF
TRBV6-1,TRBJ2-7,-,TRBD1,TGTGCCAGCAGTGAAGGGACAGGGAGCTCCCACGAGCAGTACTTC,CASSEGTGSSHEQYF
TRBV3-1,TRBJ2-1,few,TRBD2,TGTGCCAGCAGCCAAGGAATAGCGGGGGGTAAGAATGAGCAGTTCTTC,CASSQGIAGGKNEQFF
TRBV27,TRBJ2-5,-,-,TGTGCCAGCAGTTCAGGGGCCGTAAAGACCCAGTACTTC,CASSSGAVKTQYF
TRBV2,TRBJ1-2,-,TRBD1,TGTGCCAGCAGCCGCAGGGGGCCGTCCTATGGCTACACCTTC,CASSRRGPSYGYTF
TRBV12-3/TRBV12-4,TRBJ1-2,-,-,TGTGCCAGCAGTTTCGGACAGTCGAACGTCTATGGCTACACCTTC,CASSFGQSNVYGYTF
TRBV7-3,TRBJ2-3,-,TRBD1,TGTGCCAGCAGGGGGACAGGGCTTTTGACAGATACGCAGTATTTT,CASRGTGLLTDTQYF
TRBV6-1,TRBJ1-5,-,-,TGTGCCAGCAGTGACGGCGGGTATCAGCCCCAGCATTTT,CASSDGGYQPQHF
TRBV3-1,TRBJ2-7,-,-,TGTGCCAGCAGCCTACGGGGGCATTCTTACGAGCAGTACTTC,CASSLRGHSYEQYF
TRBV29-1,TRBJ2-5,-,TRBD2,TGCAGCTCGAGGGAGCGGGGAGGAGAGACCCAGTACTTC,CSSRERGGETQYF
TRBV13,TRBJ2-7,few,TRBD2,TGTGCCAGCAGCTTAGCGGGGGGGCCTCTCCCTACCTACGAGCAGTACTTC,CASSLAGGPLPTYEQYF
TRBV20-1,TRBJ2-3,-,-,TGCAGTGCTGGGAACTTGGGAGGTACAGATACGCAGTATTTT,CSAGNLGGTDTQYF
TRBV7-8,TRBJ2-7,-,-,TGTGCCAGCAGCTTAACGGGGAAGCAGTACTTC,CASSLTGKQYF
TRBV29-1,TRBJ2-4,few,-,TGCAGCGTTTCACAGGTGCTAGCCAAAAACATTCAGTACTTC,CSVSQVLAKNIQYF
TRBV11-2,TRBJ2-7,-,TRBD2,TGTGCCAGCAGCTCGACTAGCGAGAAACGGTACTTC,CASSSTSEKRYF
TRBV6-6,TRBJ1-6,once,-,TGTGCCAGCAGTCCCCGGGACTCGGCTTCTTCACCCCTCCACTTT,CASSPRDSASSPLHF
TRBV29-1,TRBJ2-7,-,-,TGCAGCATCATACTACAGGGCTCCTCCTACGAGCAGTACTTC,CSIILQGSSYEQYF
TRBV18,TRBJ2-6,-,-,TGTGCCAGCTCACCACCGGGTCAGCCGCTTTCTGGGGCCAACGTCCTGACTTTC,CASSPPGQPLSGANVLTF
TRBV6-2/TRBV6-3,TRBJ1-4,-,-,TGTGCCAGCGCCCGGGCTGCTACAGTGAGTGAAAAACTGTTTTTT,CASARAATVSEKLFF
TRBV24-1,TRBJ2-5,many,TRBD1,TGTGCCACCAGTGCCGTCGGACAGGGTGAGACCCAGTACTTC,CATSAVGQGETQYF
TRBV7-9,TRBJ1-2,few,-,TGTGCCAGCAGCTTAGCGACAGGCCGAGACACCTTC,CASSLATGRDTF